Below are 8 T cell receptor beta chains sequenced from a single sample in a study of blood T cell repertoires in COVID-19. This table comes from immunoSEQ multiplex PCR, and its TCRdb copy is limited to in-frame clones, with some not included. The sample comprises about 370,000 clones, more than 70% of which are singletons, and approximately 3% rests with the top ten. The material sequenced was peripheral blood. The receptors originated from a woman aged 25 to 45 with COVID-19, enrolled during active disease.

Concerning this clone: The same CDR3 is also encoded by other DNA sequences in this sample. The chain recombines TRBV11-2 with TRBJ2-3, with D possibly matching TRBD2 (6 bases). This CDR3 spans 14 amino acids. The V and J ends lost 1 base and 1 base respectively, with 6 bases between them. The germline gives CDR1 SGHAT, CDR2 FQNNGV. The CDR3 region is CASSLAGGTDTQYF. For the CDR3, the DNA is TGTGCCAGCAGCTTAGCGGGGGGCACAGATACGCAGTATTTT. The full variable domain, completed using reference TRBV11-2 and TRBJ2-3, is EAGVAQSPRYKIIEKRQSVAFWCNPISGHATLYWYQQILGQGPKLLIQFQNNGVVDDSQLPKDRFSAERLKGVDSTLKIQPAKLEDSAVYLCASSLAGGTDTQYFGPGTRLTVL.

CDR3 loop: CASSPRDRTNTEAFF. In DNA form, the CDR3 reads TGTGCCAGCAGCCCCCGGGACAGGACGAACACTGAAGCTTTCTTT. This rearrangement joins TRBV21-1 to TRBJ1-1; the D call of TRBD1 is as the table states it, not checked on the DNA. TRBV21-1 is assigned pseudogene status. The CDR3 covers 15 residues.

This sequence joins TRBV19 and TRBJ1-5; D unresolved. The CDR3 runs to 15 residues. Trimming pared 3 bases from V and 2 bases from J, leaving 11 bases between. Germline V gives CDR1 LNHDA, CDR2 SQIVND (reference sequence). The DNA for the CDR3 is TGTGCCAGTAGTATCCGGCCCAGCGGCAATCAGCCCCAGCATTTT. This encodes CASSIRPSGNQPQHF.

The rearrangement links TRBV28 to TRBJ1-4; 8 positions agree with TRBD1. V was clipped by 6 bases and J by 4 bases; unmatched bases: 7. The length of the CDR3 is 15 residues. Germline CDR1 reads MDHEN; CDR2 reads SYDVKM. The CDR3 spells CASSQRTGRNEKLFF. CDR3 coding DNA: TGTGCCAGCAGCCAACGGACAGGGCGTAATGAAAAACTGTTTTTT. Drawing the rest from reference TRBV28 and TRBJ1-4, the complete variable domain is DVKVTQSSRYLVKRTGEKVFLECVQDMDHENMFWYRQDPGLGLRLIYFSYDVKMKEKGDIPEGYSVSREKKERFSLILESASTNQTSMYLCASSQRTGRNEKLFFGSGTQLSVL.

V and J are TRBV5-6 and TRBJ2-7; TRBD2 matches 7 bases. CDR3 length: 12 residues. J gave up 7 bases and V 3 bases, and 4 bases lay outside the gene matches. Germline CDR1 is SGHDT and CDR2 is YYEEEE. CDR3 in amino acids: CASSWGGAEQYF. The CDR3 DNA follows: TGTGCCAGCAGCTGGGGAGGGGCAGAGCAGTACTTC.

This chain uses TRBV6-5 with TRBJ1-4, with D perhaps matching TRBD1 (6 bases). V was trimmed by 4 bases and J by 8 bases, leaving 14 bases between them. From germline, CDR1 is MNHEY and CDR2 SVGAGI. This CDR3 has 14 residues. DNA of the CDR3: TGTGCCAGCAGTTGGACCTTTCAGGGGGAAAAACTGTTTTTT. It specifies CASSWTFQGEKLFF.

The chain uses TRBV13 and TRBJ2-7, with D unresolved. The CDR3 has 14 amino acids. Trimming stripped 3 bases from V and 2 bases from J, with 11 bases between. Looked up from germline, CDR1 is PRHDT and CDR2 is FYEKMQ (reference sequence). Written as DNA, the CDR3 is TGTGCCAGCAGCTTTTCTTGGGCCCCCTACGAGCAGTACGTC. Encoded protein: CASSFSWAPYEQYV.

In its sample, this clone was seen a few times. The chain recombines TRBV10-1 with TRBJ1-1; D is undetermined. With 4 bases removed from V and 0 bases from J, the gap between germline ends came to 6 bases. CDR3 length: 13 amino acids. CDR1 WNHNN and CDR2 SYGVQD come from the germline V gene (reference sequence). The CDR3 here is CASSAQLNTEAFF. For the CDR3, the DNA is TGCGCCAGCAGTGCCCAATTGAACACTGAAGCTTTCTTT.